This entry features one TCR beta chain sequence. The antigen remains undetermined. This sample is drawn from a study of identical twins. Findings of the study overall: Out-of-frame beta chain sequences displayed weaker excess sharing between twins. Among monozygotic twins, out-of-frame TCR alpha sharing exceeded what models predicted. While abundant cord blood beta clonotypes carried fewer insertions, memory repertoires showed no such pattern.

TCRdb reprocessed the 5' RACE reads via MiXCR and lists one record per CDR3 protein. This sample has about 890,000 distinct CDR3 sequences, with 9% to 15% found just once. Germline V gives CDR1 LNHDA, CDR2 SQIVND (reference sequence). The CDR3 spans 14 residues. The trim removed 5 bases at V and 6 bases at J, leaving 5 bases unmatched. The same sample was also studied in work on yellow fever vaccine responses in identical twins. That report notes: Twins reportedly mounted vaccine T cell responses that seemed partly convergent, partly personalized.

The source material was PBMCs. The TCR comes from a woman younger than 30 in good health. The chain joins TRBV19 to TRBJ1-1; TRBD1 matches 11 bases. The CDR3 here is CASSAPGQGAEAFF. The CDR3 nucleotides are TGTGCCAGTAGTGCGCCGGGACAGGGGGCTGAAGCTTTCTTT. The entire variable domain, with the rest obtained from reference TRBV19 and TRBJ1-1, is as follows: DGGITQSPKYLFRKEGQNVTLSCEQNLNHDAMYWYRQDPGQGLRLIYYSQIVNDFQKGDIAEGYSVSREKKESFPLTVTSAQKNPTAFYLCASSAPGQGAEAFFGQGTRLTVV.